These T cell receptor beta chains were read from a single sample in a study of blood T cell repertoires in COVID-19. Assay: immunoSEQ multiplex PCR; the TCRdb copy retains only in-frame clones and omits some. The repertoire holds 250,000 or so clones, with about nine tenths as singletons. The sequencing sample was made of PBMCs or T cells enriched from blood (not recorded which). Receptor source: a middle-aged woman with acute COVID-19. Each CDR3 is given with its conserved first and last residue. Fields, in order: D gene, J gene, V gene, CDR3 protein, CDR3 DNA. A D gene is named only where the DNA matches it firmly.

d_gene: -; j_gene: TRBJ2-3; v_gene: TRBV7-8; CDR3aa: CASSLTESGDTQYF; CDR3nt: TGTGCCAGCAGCCTGACGGAGTCGGGAGATACGCAGTATTTT
d_gene: TRBD2; j_gene: TRBJ2-2; v_gene: TRBV10-3; CDR3aa: CAIRRLAGDRGAGELFF; CDR3nt: TGTGCCATCAGGAGACTAGCGGGGGACCGGGGGGCCGGGGAGCTGTTTTTT
d_gene: TRBD1; j_gene: TRBJ2-7; v_gene: TRBV27; CDR3aa: CASSLGTGDAWEQYF; CDR3nt: TGTGCCAGCAGTTTAGGGACAGGGGATGCATGGGAGCAGTACTTC
d_gene: -; j_gene: TRBJ1-4; v_gene: TRBV21-1; CDR3aa: CASSKRRFPNEKLFF; CDR3nt: TGTGCCAGCAGCAAAAGGAGGTTCCCTAATGAAAAACTGTTTTTT
d_gene: -; j_gene: TRBJ1-2; v_gene: TRBV10-2; CDR3aa: CASAGGSNYGYTF; CDR3nt: TGCGCCAGCGCGGGAGGATCTAACTATGGCTACACCTTC
d_gene: TRBD2; j_gene: TRBJ2-1; v_gene: TRBV5-1; CDR3aa: CASSLASGSWGNEQFF; CDR3nt: TGCGCCAGCAGCTTGGCTAGCGGGAGCTGGGGCAATGAGCAGTTCTTC
d_gene: -; j_gene: TRBJ1-6; v_gene: TRBV4-3; CDR3aa: CASSQDWRSFAPLHF; CDR3nt: TGCGCCAGCAGCCAAGACTGGAGATCGTTCGCCCCTCTCCACTTT
d_gene: -; j_gene: TRBJ1-5; v_gene: TRBV29-1; CDR3aa: CSVDLGEDNQPQHF; CDR3nt: TGCAGCGTTGATTTAGGGGAAGACAATCAGCCCCAGCATTTT
d_gene: TRBD2; j_gene: TRBJ2-3; v_gene: TRBV3-1/TRBV3-2; CDR3aa: CASSQDVLASGRTDTQYF; CDR3nt: TGTGCCAGCAGCCAAGATGTTTTGGCTAGCGGGAGGACAGATACGCAGTATTTT
d_gene: -; j_gene: TRBJ2-2; v_gene: TRBV6-5; CDR3aa: CASTSYEGLAGELFF; CDR3nt: TGTGCCAGCACCTCTTATGAGGGATTGGCCGGGGAGCTGTTTTTT